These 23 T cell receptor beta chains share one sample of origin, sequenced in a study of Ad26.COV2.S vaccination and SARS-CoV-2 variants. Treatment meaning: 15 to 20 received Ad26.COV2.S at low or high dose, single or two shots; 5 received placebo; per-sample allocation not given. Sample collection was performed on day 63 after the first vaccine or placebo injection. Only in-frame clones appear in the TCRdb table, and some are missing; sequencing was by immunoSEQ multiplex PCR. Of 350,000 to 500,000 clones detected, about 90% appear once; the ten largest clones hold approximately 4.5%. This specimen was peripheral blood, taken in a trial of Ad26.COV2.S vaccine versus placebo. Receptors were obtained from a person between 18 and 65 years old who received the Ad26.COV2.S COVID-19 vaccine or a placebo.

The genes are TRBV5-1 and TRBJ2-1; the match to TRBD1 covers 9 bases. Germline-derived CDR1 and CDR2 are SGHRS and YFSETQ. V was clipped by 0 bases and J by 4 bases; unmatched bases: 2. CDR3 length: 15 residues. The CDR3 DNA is TGCGCCAGCAGCTTGGGGGACAGGGATTACAATGAGCAGTTCTTC. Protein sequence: CASSLGDRDYNEQFF.

The DNA of the CDR3 is TGCAGTGCTAGTCTAGCGACTTCCTCCTACGAGCAGTACTTC. It yields the protein CSASLATSSYEQYF. The chain carries TRBV20-1 and TRBJ2-7; D is possibly TRBD2 (6 bases). This CDR3 is 14 amino acids long. Deletions cut 3 bases from V and 0 bases from J, with 12 bases between. Germline CDR1 and CDR2: DFQATT and SNEGSKA (reference sequence).

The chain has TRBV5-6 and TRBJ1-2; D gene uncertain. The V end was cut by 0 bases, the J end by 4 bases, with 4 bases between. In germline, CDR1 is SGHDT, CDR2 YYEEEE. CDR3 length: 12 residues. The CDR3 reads CASSLVTYGYTF. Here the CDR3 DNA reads TGTGCCAGCAGCTTGGTTACCTATGGCTACACCTTC.

For the CDR3, the DNA is TGTGCCAGTAGTTTCGGGACGAGCACAGATACGCAGTATTTT. Its protein product is CASSFGTSTDTQYF. The rearrangement links TRBV19 to TRBJ2-3, with D possibly being TRBD1 or TRBD2 (5 bases each). Germline V gene lookup returns CDR1 LNHDA and CDR2 SQIVND (reference sequence). V lost 5 bases to trimming and J lost 0 bases, with 9 bases between them. This CDR3 is built from 14 residues.

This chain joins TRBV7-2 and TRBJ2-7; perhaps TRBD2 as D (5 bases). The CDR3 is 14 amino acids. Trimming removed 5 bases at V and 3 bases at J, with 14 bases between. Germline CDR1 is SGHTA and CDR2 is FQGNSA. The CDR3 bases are TGTGCCAGCAGCCTCGCTAGGACTGGCTACGAGCAGTACTTC. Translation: CASSLARTGYEQYF.

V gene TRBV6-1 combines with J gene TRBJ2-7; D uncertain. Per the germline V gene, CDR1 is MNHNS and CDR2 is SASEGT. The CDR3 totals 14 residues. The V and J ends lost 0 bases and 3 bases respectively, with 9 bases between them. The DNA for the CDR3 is TGTGCCAGCAGTGAAGCGGGATCTTACTACGAGCAGTACTTC. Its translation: CASSEAGSYYEQYF.

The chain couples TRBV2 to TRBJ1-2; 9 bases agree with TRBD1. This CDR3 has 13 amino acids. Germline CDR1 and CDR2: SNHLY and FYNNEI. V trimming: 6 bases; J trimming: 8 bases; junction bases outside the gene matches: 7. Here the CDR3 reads CASRDTGGDGYTF. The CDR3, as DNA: TGTGCCAGCAGGGACACAGGGGGCGACGGCTACACCTTC. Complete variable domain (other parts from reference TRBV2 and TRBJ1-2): EPEVTQTPSHQVTQMGQEVILRCVPISNHLYFYWYRQILGQKVEFLVSFYNNEISEKSEIFDDQFSVERPDGSNFTLKIRSTKLEDSAMYFCASRDTGGDGYTFGSGTRLTVV.

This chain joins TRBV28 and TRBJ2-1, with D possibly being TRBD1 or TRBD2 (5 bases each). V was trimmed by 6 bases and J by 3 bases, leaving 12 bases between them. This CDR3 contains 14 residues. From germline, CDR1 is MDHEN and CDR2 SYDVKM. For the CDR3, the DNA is TGTGCCAGCAGGGGACCCTCGAACTACAATGAGCAGTTCTTC. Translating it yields CASRGPSNYNEQFF.

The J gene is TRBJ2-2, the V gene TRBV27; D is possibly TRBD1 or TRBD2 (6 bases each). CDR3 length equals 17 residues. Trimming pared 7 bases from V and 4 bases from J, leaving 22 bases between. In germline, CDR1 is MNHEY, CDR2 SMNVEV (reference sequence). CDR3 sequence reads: CASTQFGGVAPTGELFF. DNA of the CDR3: TGTGCCAGCACCCAATTCGGGGGCGTAGCCCCCACCGGGGAGCTGTTTTTT.

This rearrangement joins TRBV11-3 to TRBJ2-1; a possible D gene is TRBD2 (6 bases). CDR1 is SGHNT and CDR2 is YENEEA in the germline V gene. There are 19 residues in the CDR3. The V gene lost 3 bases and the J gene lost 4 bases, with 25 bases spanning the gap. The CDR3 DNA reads TGTGCCAGCAGCTTGGATCGAGACCCGGAGGGGCTCCCTTACAATGAGCAGTTCTTC. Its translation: CASSLDRDPEGLPYNEQFF.

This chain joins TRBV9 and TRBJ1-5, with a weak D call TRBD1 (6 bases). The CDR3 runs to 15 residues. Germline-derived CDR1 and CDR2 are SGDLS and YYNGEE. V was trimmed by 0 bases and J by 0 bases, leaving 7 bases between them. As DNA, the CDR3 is TGTGCCAGCAGCGTAGGGACAGCTAGCAATCAGCCCCAGCATTTT. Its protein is CASSVGTASNQPQHF.

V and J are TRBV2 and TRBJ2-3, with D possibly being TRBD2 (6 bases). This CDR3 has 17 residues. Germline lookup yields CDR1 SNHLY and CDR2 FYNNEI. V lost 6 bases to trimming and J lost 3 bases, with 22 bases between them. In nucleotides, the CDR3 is TGTGCCAGCAGCGGCGGGCCTAGCGCTCTAAAAACAGATACGCAGTATTTT. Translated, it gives CASSGGPSALKTDTQYF.

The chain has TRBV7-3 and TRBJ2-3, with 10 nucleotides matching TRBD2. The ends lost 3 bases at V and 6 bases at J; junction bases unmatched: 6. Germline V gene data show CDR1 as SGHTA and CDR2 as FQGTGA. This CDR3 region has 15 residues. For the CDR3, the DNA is TGTGCCAGCAGCTTCCCTAGCGGGAGATGGGATACGCAGTATTTT. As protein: CASSFPSGRWDTQYF.

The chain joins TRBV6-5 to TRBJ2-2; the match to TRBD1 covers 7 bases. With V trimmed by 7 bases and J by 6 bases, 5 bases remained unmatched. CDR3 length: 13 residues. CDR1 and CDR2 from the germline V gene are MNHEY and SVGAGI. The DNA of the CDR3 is TGTGCCAGCACTCTGACAGGGCCCGGGGAGCTGTTTTTT. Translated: CASTLTGPGELFF.

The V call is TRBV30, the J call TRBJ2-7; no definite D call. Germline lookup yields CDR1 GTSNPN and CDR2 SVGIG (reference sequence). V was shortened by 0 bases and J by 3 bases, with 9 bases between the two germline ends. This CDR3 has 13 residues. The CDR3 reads CAWSVAAGYEQYF. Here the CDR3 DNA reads TGTGCCTGGAGTGTGGCGGCAGGCTACGAGCAGTACTTC.

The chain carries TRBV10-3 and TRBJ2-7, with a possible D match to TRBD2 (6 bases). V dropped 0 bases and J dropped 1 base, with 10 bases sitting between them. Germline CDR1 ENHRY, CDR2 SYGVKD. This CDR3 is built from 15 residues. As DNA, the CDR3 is TGTGCCATCAGTGAGTCCCTAGCGCCATCCTACGAGCAGTACTTC. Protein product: CAISESLAPSYEQYF.

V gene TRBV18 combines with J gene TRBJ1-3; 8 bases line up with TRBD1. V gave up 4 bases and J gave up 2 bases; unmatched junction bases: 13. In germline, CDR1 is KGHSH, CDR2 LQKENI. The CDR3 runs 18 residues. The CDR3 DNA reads TGTGCCAGCTCACGAATTAAAGGAATGACAGGGGCTGGAAACACCATATATTTT. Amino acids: CASSRIKGMTGAGNTIYF.

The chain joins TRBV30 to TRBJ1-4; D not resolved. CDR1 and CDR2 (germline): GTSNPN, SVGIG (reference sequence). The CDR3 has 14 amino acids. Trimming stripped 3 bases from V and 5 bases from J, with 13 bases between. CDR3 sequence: CAWSQTMKNEKLFF. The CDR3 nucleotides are TGTGCCTGGAGCCAGACGATGAAAAATGAAAAACTGTTTTTT. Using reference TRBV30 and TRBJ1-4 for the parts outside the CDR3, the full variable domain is SQTIHQWPATLVQPVGSPLSLECTVEGTSNPNLYWYRQAAGRGLQLLFYSVGIGQISSEVPQNLSASRPQDRQFILSSKKLLLSDSGFYLCAWSQTMKNEKLFFGSGTQLSVL.

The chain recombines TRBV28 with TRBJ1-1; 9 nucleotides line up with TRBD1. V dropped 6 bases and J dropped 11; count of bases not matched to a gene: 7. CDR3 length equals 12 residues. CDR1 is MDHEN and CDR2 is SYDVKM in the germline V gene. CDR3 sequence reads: CASSYRDRGAFF. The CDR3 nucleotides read TGTGCCAGCAGCTACCGAGACAGGGGGGCTTTCTTT.

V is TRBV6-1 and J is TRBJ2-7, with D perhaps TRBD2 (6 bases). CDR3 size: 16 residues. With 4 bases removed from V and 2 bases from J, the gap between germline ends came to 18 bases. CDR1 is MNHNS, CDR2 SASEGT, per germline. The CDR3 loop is CASSGRVAEGPYEQYF. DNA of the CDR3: TGTGCCAGCAGTGGGAGGGTAGCAGAGGGGCCCTACGAGCAGTACTTC.

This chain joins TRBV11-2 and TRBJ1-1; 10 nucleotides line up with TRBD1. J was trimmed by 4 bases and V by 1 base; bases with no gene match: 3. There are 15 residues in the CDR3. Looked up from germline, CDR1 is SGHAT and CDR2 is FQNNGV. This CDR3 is CASSLGTGGFTEAFF. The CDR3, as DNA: TGTGCCAGCAGCTTAGGGACAGGGGGTTTCACTGAAGCTTTCTTT.

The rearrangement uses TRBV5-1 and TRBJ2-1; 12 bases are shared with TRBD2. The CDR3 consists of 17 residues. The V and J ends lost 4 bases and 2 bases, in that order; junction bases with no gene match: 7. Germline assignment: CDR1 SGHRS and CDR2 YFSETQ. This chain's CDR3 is CASSKGLAGLTYNEQFF. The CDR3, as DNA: TGCGCCAGCAGCAAGGGACTAGCGGGCCTTACCTACAATGAGCAGTTCTTC.

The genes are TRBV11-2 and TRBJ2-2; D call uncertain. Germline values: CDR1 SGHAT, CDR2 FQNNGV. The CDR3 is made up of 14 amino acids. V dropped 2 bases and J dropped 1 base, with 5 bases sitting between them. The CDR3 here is CASSLRGNTGELFF. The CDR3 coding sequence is TGTGCCAGCAGCTTAAGAGGGAACACCGGGGAGCTGTTTTTT.